Listed below are T cell receptor beta chains from one sample, sequenced in a study of regulatory T cells in long-lasting Graves disease. TCRdb re-called the multiplex PCR reads with MiXCR, one entry per CDR3 protein. The table has about 400,000 distinct CDR3 sequences, around 15% seen once. These same data were also listed under a study on T cells in Graves' hyperthyroidism and ophthalmopathy.

Material: peripheral blood mononuclear cells (PBMCs), obtained at new diagnosis, from a patient treated with antithyroid drugs. The receptors were sampled from a woman aged 18-29 years with Graves disease. Both conserved end residues are part of each CDR3. Each record gives: V gene, J gene, D gene, clone size, CDR3 protein, CDR3 DNA. The D gene is left open where the match is weak. Only some rows state a clone size, as once, few, many or a class for expanded clones.

>TRBV28|TRBJ2-3|TRBD2|many
CASSPSGRATDTQYF
TGTGCCAGCAGTCCCAGCGGGAGGGCCACAGATACGCAGTATTTT
>TRBV20-1|TRBJ2-1|TRBD2|many
CSATDAGTSAYNEQFF
TGCAGTGCCACCGATGCCGGGACTAGCGCCTACAATGAGCAGTTCTTC
>TRBV5-1|TRBJ2-2|NA|once
CASSLRQGELFF
TGCGCCAGCAGCTTGAGGCAAGGGGAGCTGTTTTTT
>TRBV10-1|TRBJ2-5|NA|many
CASQRSGQETQYF
TGCGCCAGCCAGAGATCAGGACAAGAGACCCAGTACTTC
>TRBV19|TRBJ1-4|TRBD1|few
CASSNHRGEKLFF
TGTGCCAGTAGCAACCACAGGGGTGAAAAACTGTTTTTT
>TRBV28|TRBJ2-7|NA|NA
CASSDRLSSYEQYF
TGTGCCAGCAGTGACCGACTGAGCTCCTACGAGCAGTACTTC
>TRBV2|TRBJ2-7|NA|many
CASSEEYHGITYEQYF
TGTGCCAGCAGTGAAGAATACCACGGAATCACCTACGAGCAGTACTTC
>TRBV9|TRBJ2-7|TRBD2|few
CASSGTGLAGEVGYEQYF
TGTGCCAGCAGCGGAACGGGACTAGCGGGAGAAGTGGGCTACGAGCAGTACTTC
>TRBV7-9|TRBJ2-1|NA|many
CASSHPKDNEQFF
TGTGCCAGCAGCCACCCCAAAGACAATGAGCAGTTCTTC
>TRBV12-3/TRBV12-4|TRBJ2-1|NA|NA
CASSLNTPSRPYNEQFF
TGTGCCAGCAGCTTAAACACTCCCTCGCGGCCCTACAATGAGCAGTTCTTC
>TRBV7-6|TRBJ1-2|NA|few
CASSIAGDGYTF
TGTGCCAGCAGTATTGCAGGGGATGGCTACACCTTC
>TRBV11-2|TRBJ2-3|TRBD2|many
CASSLYLAGGPNLADTQYF
TGTGCCAGCAGCTTATACTTAGCGGGAGGGCCGAATCTAGCAGATACGCAGTATTTT
>TRBV9|TRBJ2-3|NA|many
CASSVVTAGTDTQYF
TGTGCCAGCAGCGTAGTAACCGCTGGCACAGATACGCAGTATTTT
>TRBV10-3|TRBJ1-2|NA|few
CATEKSSARRGGYTF
TGTGCCACCGAGAAATCAAGTGCCCGGAGGGGTGGCTACACCTTC
>TRBV6-1|TRBJ2-7|TRBD2|NA
CASTRTGGPYEQYF
TGTGCCAGCACCAGAACGGGGGGGCCCTACGAGCAGTACTTC
>TRBV6-1|TRBJ1-2|TRBD1|many
CASSPDRGVYGYTF
TGTGCCAGCAGCCCGGACAGGGGTGTTTATGGCTACACCTTC
>TRBV3-1|TRBJ2-7|NA|NA
CASSPQVYYEQYF
TGTGCCAGCAGCCCCCAGGTGTACTACGAGCAGTACTTC
>TRBV30|TRBJ1-6|NA|many
CAWGSTGRSSYNSPLHF
TGTGCCTGGGGATCTACGGGACGGAGCTCCTATAATTCACCCCTCCACTTT
>TRBV9|TRBJ2-7|TRBD1|many
CASSVSGQGAYDEQYF
TGTGCCAGCAGCGTTTCGGGACAGGGGGCATACGACGAGCAGTACTTC
>TRBV3-1|TRBJ2-2|NA|few
CASSSDYPGENTGELFF
TGTGCCAGCAGCTCAGATTATCCAGGAGAGAACACCGGGGAGCTGTTTTTT
>TRBV6-1|TRBJ1-4|TRBD1|few
CASRLETGVGEKLFF
TGTGCCAGCAGGCTCGAGACAGGGGTCGGGGAAAAACTGTTTTTT
>TRBV11-2|TRBJ2-3|NA|many
CATQKEGWGGDTQYF
TGTGCCACCCAAAAGGAGGGATGGGGTGGGGATACGCAGTATTTT
>TRBV5-1|TRBJ2-7|NA|many
CASSLATFAGRGKNEQYF
TGCGCCAGCAGCTTGGCAACCTTTGCGGGCAGGGGTAAAAACGAGCAGTACTTC
>TRBV28|TRBJ1-6|TRBD1|many
CASRPGGNARNSPLHF
TGTGCCAGCAGACCAGGGGGAAATGCCAGAAATTCACCCCTCCACTTT
>TRBV3-1|TRBJ2-1|TRBD2|NA
CASSPHPGGRDGEQFF
TGTGCCAGCAGCCCACACCCGGGGGGTAGGGATGGGGAGCAGTTCTTC
>TRBV28|TRBJ2-1|TRBD2|many
CACSSPTSGWGNEQFF
TGTGCCTGCAGTTCCCCTACTAGCGGTTGGGGTAATGAGCAGTTCTTC
>TRBV4-1|TRBJ1-5|TRBD1|NA
CASSHVGRDRANQPQHF
TGCGCCAGCAGCCACGTGGGAAGGGACAGGGCTAATCAGCCCCAGCATTTT
>TRBV7-9|TRBJ2-1|TRBD2|few
CASSLSGGVYNEQFF
TGTGCCAGCAGCTTAAGCGGGGGTGTCTACAATGAGCAGTTCTTC
>TRBV7-3|TRBJ2-3|NA|many
CASSQFIFNTDTQYF
TGTGCCAGCAGTCAATTCATATTCAACACAGATACGCAGTATTTT
>TRBV3-1|TRBJ1-3|NA|many
CASSQARQLGNTIYF
TGTGCCAGCAGCCAAGCTAGACAGCTCGGAAACACCATATATTTT
>TRBV18|TRBJ2-3|NA|many
CATNSGPFLDTQYF
TGTGCCACCAACTCGGGCCCTTTCCTGGATACGCAGTATTTT
>TRBV6-2/TRBV6-3|TRBJ2-1|TRBD1|NA
CAGGLAEQGEQFF
TGTGCCGGCGGACTTGCGGAACAGGGGGAGCAGTTCTTC
>TRBV3-1|TRBJ2-3|TRBD2|NA
CASSPRGAGGVTDTQYF
TGTGCCAGCAGCCCCCGGGGCGCGGGGGGAGTCACAGATACGCAGTATTTT